This T cell receptor beta chain was sequenced for a study of graft-versus-host responses after intestinal transplantation. On the study more broadly: Induction using anti-thymocyte globulin, followed by tacrolimus and steroids for roughly 3 years, was given to all recipients.

Trimming took off 0 bases at V and 4 bases at J, with 12 bases between the two ends. CDR1 LGHNA and CDR2 YNFKEQ come from the germline V gene. This CDR3 has 16 amino acids. Produced via immunoSEQ multiplex PCR; TCRdb's table is partial and in-frame only. The table lists roughly 100,000 clones, about 90% of them singletons, with about 0.9% in the top ten. As to this clone: The antigen is not known.

The sequenced sample was unstimulated CD4+ T cells sorted from spleen or lymph node cells, obtained before intestinal transplant. This clonotype originated in a human donor who received an intestinal transplant. The gene calls are TRBV4-2 and TRBJ1-4; D is undetermined. CDR3 in amino acids: CASSQEGNSRNEKLFF. As DNA, the CDR3 is TGTGCCAGCAGCCAAGAGGGAAACAGCCGTAATGAAAAACTGTTTTTT.